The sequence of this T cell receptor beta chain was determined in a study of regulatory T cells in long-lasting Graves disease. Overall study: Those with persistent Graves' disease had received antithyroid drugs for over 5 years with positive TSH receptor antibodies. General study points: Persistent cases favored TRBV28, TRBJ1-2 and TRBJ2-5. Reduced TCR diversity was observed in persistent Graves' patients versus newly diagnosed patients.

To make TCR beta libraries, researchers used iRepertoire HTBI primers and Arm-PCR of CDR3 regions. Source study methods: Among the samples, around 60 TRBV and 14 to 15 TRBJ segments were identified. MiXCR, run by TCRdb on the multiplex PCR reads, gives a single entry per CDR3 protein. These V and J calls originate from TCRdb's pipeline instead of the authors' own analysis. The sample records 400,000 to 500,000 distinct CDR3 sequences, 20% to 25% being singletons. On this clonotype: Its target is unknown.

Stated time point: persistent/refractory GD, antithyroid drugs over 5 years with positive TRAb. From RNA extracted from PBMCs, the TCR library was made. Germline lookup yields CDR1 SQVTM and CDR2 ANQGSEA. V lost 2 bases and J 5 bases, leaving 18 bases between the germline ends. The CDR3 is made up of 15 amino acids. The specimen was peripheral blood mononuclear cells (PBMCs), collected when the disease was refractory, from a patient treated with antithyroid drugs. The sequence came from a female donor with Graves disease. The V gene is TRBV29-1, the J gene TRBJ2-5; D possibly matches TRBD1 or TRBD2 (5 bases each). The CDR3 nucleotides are TGCAGCGTTGAATTCGGCAGGGAGAAACGGGAGACCCAGTACTTC. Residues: CSVEFGREKRETQYF.